This T cell receptor beta chain originates from a study of blood T cells in healthy people across ages. There are 16 residues in the CDR3. Germline CDR1 SEHNR, CDR2 FQNEAQ (reference sequence). Trimming at V came to 1 base and at J to 4 bases, leaving 8 bases not matched to a gene. Combining a sample-barcoded 5' primer with a J-beta primer mix, a second PCR ran for roughly 7 to 12 cycles. TCRdb redid the calling of the 5' RACE reads with MiXCR, one entry per CDR3 protein. The table lists fewer than 900,000 distinct CDR3 sequences, approximately 49% of them singletons. The genes are TRBV7-9 and TRBJ2-3; TRBD2 matches 7 bases. Sequenced input: blood. The receptor was isolated from a woman between 55 and 75 years old in good health. The CDR3 loop is CASSLVSPREADTQYF. CDR3 DNA sequence: TGTGCCAGCAGCTTAGTATCCCCACGGGAGGCAGATACGCAGTATTTT.